The clone carrying this T cell receptor (beta chain) was seen only a few times. This sample is part of a study of blood T cell repertoires in COVID-19. In the study overall: Samples taken during acute and convalescent COVID-19 were collected in the United States, Italy and Spain. The analysed material was cDNA or gDNA that came from T cells, B-cell-depleted T cells, or PBMCs.

Source study methods: Amplification from reference gene primers served as the basis for estimated nucleated cell counts. The method was immunoSEQ multiplex PCR; TCRdb's version includes in-frame clones alone and lacks a portion of them. V and J calls and clone size are copied from that table; D and trimming were computed from the DNA. The repertoire has some 250,000 clones, under 90% of them found once; the top ten carry roughly 2.9%. The CDR3 loop spans 14 amino acids. Germline CDR1 reads SSHAT; CDR2 reads FNYEAQ (reference sequence). The germline V and J ends were trimmed by 5 bases and 7 bases, with 14 bases remaining between them.

The rearrangement uses TRBV7-7 and TRBJ2-2; no clear D gene. This TCR was sampled from a woman aged 55-69 years with active or convalescent COVID-19. The sequenced sample was peripheral blood. The DNA of the CDR3 is TGTGCCAGCAGCCCCGACTTCTTCAGCGGGGAGCTGTTTTTT. This translates into CASSPDFFSGELFF.